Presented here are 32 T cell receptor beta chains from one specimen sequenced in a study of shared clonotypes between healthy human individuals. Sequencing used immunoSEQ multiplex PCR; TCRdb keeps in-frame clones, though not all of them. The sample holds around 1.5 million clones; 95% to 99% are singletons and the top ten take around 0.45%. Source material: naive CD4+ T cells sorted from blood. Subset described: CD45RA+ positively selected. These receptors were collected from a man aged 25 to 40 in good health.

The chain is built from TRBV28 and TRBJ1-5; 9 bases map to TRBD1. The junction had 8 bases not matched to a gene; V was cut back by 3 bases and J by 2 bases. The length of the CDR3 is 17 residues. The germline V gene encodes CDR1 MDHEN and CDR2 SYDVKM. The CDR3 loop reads CASSFLGQGGRNQPQHF. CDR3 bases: TGTGCCAGCAGTTTCTTGGGACAGGGTGGGCGCAATCAGCCCCAGCATTTT.

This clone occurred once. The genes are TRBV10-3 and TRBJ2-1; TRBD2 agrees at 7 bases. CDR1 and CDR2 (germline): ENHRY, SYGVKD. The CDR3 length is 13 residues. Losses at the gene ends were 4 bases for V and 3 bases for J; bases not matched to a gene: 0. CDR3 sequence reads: CAISAGGYNEQFF. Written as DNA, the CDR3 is TGTGCCATCAGTGCGGGGGGCTACAATGAGCAGTTCTTC.

CDR3 region: CASSSLPGQGFNEQFF. The CDR3 nucleotides are TGTGCCAGCAGCTCACTCCCGGGACAGGGATTCAATGAGCAGTTCTTC. The chain links TRBV5-4 to TRBJ2-1; TRBD1 matches 9 bases. The CDR3 sequence is 16 residues long. Germline trimming cut 3 bases from V and 6 bases from J; bases unmatched to any gene: 10. Per germline, CDR1 SGHNT and CDR2 YYREEE (reference sequence).

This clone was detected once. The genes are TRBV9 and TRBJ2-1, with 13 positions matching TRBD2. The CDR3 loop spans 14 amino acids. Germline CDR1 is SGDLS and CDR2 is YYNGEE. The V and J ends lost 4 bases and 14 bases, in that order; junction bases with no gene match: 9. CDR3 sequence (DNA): TGTGCCAGCAGCCGGGATGGACTAGCGGGAGATAAGTTCTTC. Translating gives CASSRDGLAGDKFF.

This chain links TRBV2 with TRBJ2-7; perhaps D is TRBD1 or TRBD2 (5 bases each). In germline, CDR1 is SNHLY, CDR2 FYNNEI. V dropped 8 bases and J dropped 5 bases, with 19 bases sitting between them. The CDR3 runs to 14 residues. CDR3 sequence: CASRDAFLRDEQYF. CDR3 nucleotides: TGTGCCAGCCGGGACGCGTTCTTGAGGGACGAGCAGTACTTC.

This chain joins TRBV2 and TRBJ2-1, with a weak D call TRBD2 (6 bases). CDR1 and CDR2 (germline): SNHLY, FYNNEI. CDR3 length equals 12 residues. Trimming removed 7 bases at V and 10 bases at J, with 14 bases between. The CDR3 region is CASTGGAREQFF. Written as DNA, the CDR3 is TGTGCCAGCACTGGAGGGGCCCGCGAGCAGTTCTTC. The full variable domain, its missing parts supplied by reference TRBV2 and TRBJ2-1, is EPEVTQTPSHQVTQMGQEVILRCVPISNHLYFYWYRQILGQKVEFLVSFYNNEISEKSEIFDDQFSVERPDGSNFTLKIRSTKLEDSAMYFCASTGGAREQFFGPGTRLTVL.

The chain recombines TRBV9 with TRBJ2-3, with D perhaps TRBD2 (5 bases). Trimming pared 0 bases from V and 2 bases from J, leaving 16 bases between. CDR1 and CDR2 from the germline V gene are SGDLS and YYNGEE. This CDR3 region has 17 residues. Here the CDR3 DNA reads TGTGCCAGCAGCGTAGGGGAGAACAGAAGACTCACAGATACGCAGTATTTT. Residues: CASSVGENRRLTDTQYF.

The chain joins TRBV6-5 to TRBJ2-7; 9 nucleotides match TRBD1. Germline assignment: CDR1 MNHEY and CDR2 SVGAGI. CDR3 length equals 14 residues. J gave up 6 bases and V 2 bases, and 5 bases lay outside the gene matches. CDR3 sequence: CASSYRDRDGEQYF. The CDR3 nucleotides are TGTGCCAGCAGTTACCGGGACAGGGACGGCGAGCAGTACTTC.

The CDR3 nucleotides are TGTGCCAGCAGCCCTCGGGGCGGGACCCAAGAGACCCAGTACTTC. It encodes CASSPRGGTQETQYF. The chain links TRBV7-9 to TRBJ2-5, with D maybe TRBD2 (6 bases). In germline, CDR1 is SEHNR, CDR2 FQNEAQ (reference sequence). V shed 5 bases and J shed 1 base, with 14 bases lying between them. The CDR3 runs 15 residues.

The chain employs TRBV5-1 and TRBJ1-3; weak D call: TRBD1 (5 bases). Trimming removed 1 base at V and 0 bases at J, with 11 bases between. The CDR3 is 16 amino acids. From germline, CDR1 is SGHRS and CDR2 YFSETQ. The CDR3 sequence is CASSLSPGSSGNTIYF. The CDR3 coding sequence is TGCGCCAGCAGCTTGTCGCCAGGGAGCTCTGGAAACACCATATATTTT.

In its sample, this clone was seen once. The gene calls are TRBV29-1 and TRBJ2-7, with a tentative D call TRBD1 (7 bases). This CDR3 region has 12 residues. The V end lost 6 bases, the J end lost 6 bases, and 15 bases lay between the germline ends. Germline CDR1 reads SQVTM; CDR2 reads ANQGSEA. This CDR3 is CSVVRGVSEQYF. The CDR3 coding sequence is TGCAGCGTCGTCAGGGGGGTCAGCGAGCAGTACTTC.

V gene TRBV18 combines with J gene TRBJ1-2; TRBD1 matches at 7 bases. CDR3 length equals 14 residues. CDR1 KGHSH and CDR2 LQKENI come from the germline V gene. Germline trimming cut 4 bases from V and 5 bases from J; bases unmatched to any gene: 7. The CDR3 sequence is CASSQGQLDYGYTF. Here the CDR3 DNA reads TGTGCCAGCTCACAGGGACAGCTCGATTATGGCTACACCTTC.

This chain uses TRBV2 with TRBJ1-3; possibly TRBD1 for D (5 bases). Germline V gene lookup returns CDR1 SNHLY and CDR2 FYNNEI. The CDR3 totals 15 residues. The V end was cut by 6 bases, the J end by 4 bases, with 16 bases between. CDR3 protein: CASSRFLGHGNTIYF. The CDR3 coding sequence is TGTGCCAGCAGCCGATTCTTAGGACACGGAAACACCATATATTTT.

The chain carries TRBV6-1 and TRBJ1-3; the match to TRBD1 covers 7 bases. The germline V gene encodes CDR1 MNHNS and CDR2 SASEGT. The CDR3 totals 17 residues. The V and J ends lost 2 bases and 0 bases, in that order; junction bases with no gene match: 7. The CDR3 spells CASSEKPGQLSGNTIYF. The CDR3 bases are TGTGCCAGCAGTGAAAAGCCGGGACAGCTCTCTGGAAACACCATATATTTT.

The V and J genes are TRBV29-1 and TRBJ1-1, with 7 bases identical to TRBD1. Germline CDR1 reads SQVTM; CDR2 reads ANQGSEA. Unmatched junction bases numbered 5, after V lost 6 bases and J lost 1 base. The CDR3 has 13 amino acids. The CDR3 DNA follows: TGCAGCGTGCAGGGGGTGCCGAACACTGAAGCTTTCTTT. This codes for CSVQGVPNTEAFF.

The DNA of the CDR3 is TGTGCCAGCAGTCTCGACTCATCGAACACTGAAGCTTTCTTT. Amino acid sequence: CASSLDSSNTEAFF. The chain carries TRBV7-2 and TRBJ1-1, with D uncertain. Germline CDR1 reads SGHTA; CDR2 reads FQGNSA. V lost 6 bases and J 1 base, leaving 12 bases between the germline ends. CDR3 length equals 14 residues.

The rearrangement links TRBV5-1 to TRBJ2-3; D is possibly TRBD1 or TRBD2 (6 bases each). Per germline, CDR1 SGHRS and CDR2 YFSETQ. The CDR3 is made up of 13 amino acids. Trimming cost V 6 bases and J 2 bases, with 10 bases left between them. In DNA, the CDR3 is TGCGCCAGCAATGCGGGACACACAGATACGCAGTATTTT. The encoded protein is CASNAGHTDTQYF. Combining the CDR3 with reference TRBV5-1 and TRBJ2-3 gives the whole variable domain KAGVTQTPRYLIKTRGQQVTLSCSPISGHRSVSWYQQTPGQGLQFLFEYFSETQRNKGNFPGRFSGRQFSNSRSEMNVSTLELGDSALYLCASNAGHTDTQYFGPGTRLTVL.

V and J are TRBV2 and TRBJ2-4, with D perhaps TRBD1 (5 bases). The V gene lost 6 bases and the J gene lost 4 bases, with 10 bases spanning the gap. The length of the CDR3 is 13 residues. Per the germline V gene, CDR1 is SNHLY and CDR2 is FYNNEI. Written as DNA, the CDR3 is TGTGCCAGCAGAAACGCAGGGAAAAACATTCAGTACTTC. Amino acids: CASRNAGKNIQYF.

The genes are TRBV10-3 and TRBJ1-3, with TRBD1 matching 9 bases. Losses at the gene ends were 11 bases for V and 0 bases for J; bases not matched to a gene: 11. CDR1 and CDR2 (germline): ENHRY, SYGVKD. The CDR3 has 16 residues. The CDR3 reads CAATTTGGHSGNTIYF. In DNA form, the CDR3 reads TGTGCCGCCACTACAACAGGGGGCCACTCTGGAAACACCATATATTTT.

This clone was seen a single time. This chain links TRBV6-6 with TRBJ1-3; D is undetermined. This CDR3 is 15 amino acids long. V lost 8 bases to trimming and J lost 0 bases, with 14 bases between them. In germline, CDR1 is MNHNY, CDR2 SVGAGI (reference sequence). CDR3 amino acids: CASGEGFLSGNTIYF. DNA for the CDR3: TGTGCCAGCGGTGAGGGTTTCCTCTCTGGAAACACCATATATTTT.

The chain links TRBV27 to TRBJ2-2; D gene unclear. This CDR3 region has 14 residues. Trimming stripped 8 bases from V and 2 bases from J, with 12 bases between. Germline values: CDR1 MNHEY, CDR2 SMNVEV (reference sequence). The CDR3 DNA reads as TGTGCCAGCGGTCTCCTCCCTAACACCGGGGAGCTGTTTTTT. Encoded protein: CASGLLPNTGELFF.

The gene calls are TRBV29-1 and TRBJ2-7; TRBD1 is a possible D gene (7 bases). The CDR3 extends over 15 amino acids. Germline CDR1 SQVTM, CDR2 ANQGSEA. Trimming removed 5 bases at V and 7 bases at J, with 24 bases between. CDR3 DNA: TGCAGCGTTTACCGGGGGCCCACAGGGGTGGAGGAGCAGTACTTC. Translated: CSVYRGPTGVEEQYF.

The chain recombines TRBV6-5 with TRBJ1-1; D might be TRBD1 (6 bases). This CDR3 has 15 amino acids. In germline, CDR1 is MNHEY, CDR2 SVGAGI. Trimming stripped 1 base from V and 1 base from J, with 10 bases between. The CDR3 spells CASSYYDRSNTEAFF. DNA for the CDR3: TGTGCCAGCAGTTACTATGACAGGTCGAACACTGAAGCTTTCTTT.

The CDR3 here is CASSFNRGYEQFF. In DNA form, the CDR3 reads TGTGCCAGCAGTTTTAATAGGGGGTATGAGCAGTTCTTC. The V gene is TRBV27, the J gene TRBJ2-1, with a weak D call TRBD1 (6 bases). V lost 3 bases to trimming and J lost 8 bases, with 11 bases between them. The CDR3 spans 13 residues. Germline CDR1 is MNHEY and CDR2 is SMNVEV (reference sequence).

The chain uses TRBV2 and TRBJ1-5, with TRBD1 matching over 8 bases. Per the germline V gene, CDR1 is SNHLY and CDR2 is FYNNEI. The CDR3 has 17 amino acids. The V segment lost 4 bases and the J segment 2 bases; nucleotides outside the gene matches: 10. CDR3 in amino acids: CASSALGQAGGNQPQHF. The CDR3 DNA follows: TGTGCCAGCAGTGCATTGGGACAGGCAGGCGGCAATCAGCCCCAGCATTTT. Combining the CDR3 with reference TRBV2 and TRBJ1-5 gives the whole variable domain EPEVTQTPSHQVTQMGQEVILRCVPISNHLYFYWYRQILGQKVEFLVSFYNNEISEKSEIFDDQFSVERPDGSNFTLKIRSTKLEDSAMYFCASSALGQAGGNQPQHFGDGTRLSIL.

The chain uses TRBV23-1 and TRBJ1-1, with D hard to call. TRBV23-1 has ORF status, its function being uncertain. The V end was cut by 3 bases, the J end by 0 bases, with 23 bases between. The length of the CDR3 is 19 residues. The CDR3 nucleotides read TGCGCCAGCAGTCAGTTCCAGGACGGATTCAACCCCATGAACACTGAAGCTTTCTTT. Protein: CASSQFQDGFNPMNTEAFF.

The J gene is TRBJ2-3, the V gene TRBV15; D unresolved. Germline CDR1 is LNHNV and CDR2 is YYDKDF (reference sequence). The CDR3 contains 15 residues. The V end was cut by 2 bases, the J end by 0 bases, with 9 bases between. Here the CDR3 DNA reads TGTGCCACCAGCAGAAGGCAGGCTAGCACAGATACGCAGTATTTT. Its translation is CATSRRQASTDTQYF.

The CDR3 region has the DNA TGTGCCAGCAGCTTAGAGTTTGTTTCCGGGACCCAGTACTTC. Translated, it gives CASSLEFVSGTQYF. The chain employs TRBV7-7 and TRBJ2-5; no reliable D call. The CDR3 runs 14 residues. Germline V gene sequence: CDR1 SSHAT, CDR2 FNYEAQ (reference sequence). Trimming stripped 1 base from V and 7 bases from J, with 13 bases between.

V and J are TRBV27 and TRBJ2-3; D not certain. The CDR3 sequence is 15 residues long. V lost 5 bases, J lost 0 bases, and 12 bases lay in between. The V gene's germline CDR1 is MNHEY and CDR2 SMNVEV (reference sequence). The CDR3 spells CASSRLGISTDTQYF. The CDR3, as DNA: TGTGCCAGCAGTCGACTTGGAATTAGCACAGATACGCAGTATTTT.

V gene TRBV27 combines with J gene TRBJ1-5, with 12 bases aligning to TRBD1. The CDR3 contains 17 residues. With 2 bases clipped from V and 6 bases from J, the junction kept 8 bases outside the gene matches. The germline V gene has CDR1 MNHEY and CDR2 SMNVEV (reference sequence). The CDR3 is CASSLLGTGGFGQPQHF. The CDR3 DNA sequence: TGTGCCAGCAGTTTACTAGGGACAGGGGGCTTCGGTCAGCCCCAGCATTTT.

The CDR3 reads CASRTSGSLNEQFF. CDR3 coding DNA: TGTGCCAGCAGGACTAGCGGGAGTCTCAATGAGCAGTTCTTC. J is TRBJ2-1 and V is TRBV19; 13 bases match TRBD2. Germline V CDR1 and CDR2: LNHDA, SQIVND (reference sequence). There are 14 residues in the CDR3. Losses at the gene ends were 9 bases for V and 6 bases for J; bases not matched to a gene: 5.

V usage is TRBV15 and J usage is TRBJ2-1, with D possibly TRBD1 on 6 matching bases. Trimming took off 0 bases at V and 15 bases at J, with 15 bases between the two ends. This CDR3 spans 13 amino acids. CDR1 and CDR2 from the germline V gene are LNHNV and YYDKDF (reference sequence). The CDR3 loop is CATSREEKQGPFF. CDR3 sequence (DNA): TGTGCCACCAGCAGAGAGGAGAAACAGGGACCGTTCTTC.